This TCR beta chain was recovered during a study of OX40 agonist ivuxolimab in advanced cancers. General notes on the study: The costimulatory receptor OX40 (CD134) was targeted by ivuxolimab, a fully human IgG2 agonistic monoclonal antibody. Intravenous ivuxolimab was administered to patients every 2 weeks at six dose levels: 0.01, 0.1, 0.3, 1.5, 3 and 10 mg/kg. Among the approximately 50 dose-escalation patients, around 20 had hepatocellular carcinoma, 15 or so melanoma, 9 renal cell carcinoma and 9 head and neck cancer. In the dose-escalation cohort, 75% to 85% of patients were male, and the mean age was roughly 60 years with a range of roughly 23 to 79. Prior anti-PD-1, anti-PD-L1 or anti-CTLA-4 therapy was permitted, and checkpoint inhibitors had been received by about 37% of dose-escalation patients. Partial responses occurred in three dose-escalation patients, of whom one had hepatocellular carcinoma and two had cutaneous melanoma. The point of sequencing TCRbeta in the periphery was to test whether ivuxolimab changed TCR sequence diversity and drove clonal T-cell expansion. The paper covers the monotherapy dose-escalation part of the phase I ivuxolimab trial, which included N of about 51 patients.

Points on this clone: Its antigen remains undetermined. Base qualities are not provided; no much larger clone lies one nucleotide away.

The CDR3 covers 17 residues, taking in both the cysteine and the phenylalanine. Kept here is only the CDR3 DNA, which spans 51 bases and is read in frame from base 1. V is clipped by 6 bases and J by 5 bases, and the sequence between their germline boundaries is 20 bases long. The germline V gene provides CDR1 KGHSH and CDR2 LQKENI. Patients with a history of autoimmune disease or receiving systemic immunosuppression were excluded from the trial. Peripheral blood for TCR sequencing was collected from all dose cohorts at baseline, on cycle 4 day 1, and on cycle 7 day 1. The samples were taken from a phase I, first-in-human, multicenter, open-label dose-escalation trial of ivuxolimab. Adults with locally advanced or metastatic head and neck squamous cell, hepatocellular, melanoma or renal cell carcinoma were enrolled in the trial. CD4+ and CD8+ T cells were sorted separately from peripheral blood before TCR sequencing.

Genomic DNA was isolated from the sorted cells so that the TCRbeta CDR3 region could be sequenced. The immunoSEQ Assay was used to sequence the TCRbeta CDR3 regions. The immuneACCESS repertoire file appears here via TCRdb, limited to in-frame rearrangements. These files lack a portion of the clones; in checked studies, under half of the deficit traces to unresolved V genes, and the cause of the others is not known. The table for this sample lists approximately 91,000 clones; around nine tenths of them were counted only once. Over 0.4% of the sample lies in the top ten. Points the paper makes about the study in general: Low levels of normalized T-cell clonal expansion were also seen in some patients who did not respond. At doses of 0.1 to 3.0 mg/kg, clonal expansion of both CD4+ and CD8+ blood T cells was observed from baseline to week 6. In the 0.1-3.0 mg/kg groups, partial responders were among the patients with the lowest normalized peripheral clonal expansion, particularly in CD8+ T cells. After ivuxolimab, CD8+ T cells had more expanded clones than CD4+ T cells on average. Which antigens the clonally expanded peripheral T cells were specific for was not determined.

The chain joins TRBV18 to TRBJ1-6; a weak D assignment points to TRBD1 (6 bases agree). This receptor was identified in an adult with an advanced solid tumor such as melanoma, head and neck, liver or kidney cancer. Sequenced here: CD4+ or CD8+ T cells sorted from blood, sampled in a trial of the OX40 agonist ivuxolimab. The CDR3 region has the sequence CASSRGARTADNSPLHF. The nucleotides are TGTGCCAGCTCCCGAGGGGCTAGGACAGCCGATAATTCACCCCTCCACTTT. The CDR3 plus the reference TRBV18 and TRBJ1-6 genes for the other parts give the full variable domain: NAGVMQNPRHLVRRRGQEARLRCSPMKGHSHVYWYRQLPEEGLKFMVYLQKENIIDESGMPKERFSAEFPKEGPSILRIQQVVRGDSAAYFCASSRGARTADNSPLHFGNGTRLTVT.